A selection of T cell receptor beta chains follows, all from one sample in a study of OX40 agonist ivuxolimab in advanced cancers. Measured with immunoSEQ multiplex PCR; TCRdb has only the in-frame clones, and not every one. The repertoire holds about 67,000 clones, with 85% as singletons. The source was CD4+ or CD8+ T cells sorted from blood, collected in a trial of the OX40 agonist ivuxolimab. The receptors originated from an adult with an advanced solid tumor such as melanoma, head and neck, liver or kidney cancer. CDR3s include the opening cysteine and the closing phenylalanine or tryptophan. A D gene is named only where the DNA matches it firmly.

>TRBV12-5|18|TRBJ2-5|.
CASGLRVMSPSRGETQYF
>TRBV2|16|TRBJ2-1|TRBD2
CASSEASGSSYNEQFF
>TRBV9|15|TRBJ2-1|TRBD2
CASSVGGSGLNEQFF
>TRBV6-1|12|TRBJ1-5|.
CASSGWGQPQHF
>TRBV29-1|14|TRBJ2-7|.
CSHCCRAPPWEQYF
>TRBV4-1|14|TRBJ2-7|.
CASSQDRIVEQRYF
>TRBV7-2|13|TRBJ2-7|.
CASSSGPDYEQYF
>TRBV6-1|14|TRBJ1-3|.
CASIDRNSGNTIYF
>TRBV21-1|18|TRBJ2-3|.
CASSQQVKTTSVTDTQYF
>TRBV5-1|17|TRBJ2-7|TRBD2
CASSFGLAGGMTYEQYF
>TRBV6-5|12|TRBJ2-7|.
CATKDSSYEQYF
>TRBV28|12|TRBJ1-5|.
CASTSRNQPQHF
>TRBV18|13|TRBJ2-4|.
CASSPQGRSIQYF
>TRBV30|12|TRBJ2-7|.
CAWSPRGYEQYF
>TRBV5-4|15|TRBJ1-1|TRBD1
CARSLVRDRATEAFF
>TRBV5-4|14|TRBJ1-1|.
CASSLVGTGTEAFF
>TRBV9|13|TRBJ2-5|.
CASSVAVQETQYF
>TRBV6-1|13|TRBJ2-7|TRBD2
CASSGDGGLEQYF
>TRBV10-3|14|TRBJ1-5|.
CAISESIGNQPQHF
>TRBV10-3|15|TRBJ2-5|TRBD1
CAISGQGSRLETQYF
>TRBV6-1|15|TRBJ1-6|.
CASSERRRNSSPLHF
>TRBV6-5|14|TRBJ2-7|.
CASSRGTVSYEQYF
>TRBV27|16|TRBJ1-1|.
CASSLRADFMNTEAFF
>TRBV29-1|12|TRBJ1-1|TRBD1
CSVRTGGTEAFF
>TRBV6-5|15|TRBJ2-3|.
CASSYSGARTDTQYF
>TRBV6-5|14|TRBJ2-7|TRBD2
CASSNSGRSYEQYF
>TRBV11-1|16|TRBJ2-3|.
CASSLSRRAGADTQYF
>TRBV5-5|15|TRBJ1-2|TRBD1
CASSFQGAANYGYTF
>TRBV7-2|12|TRBJ1-1|.
CASSLVAGEAFF
>TRBV5-6|15|TRBJ2-3|.
CASSLGLVSTDTQYF
>TRBV4-1|16|TRBJ2-5|TRBD2
CASMPGTSAYQEAQYF
>TRBV19|14|TRBJ2-7|.
CASSYRGDSYEQYF
>TRBV6-1|13|TRBJ1-2|.
CASAVTLSYGYTF
>TRBV11-2|13|TRBJ1-1|TRBD1
CASSLGQGDEAFF
>TRBV7-9|16|TRBJ1-2|TRBD1
CASTVGWGDRYYGYTF
>TRBV28|16|TRBJ2-5|TRBD2
CASSLGTSSYQETQYF
>TRBV11-2|14|TRBJ2-7|TRBD1
CASSSRQGAYEQYF
>TRBV6-1|14|TRBJ1-1|.
CASREGTMNTEAFF